A selection of T cell receptor beta chains follows, all from one sample in a study of CD8+ T cells in alopecia areata. Generated by immunoSEQ multiplex PCR, the TCRdb table keeps only in-frame clones and is missing some. The data hold approximately 180,000 clones, with just over 65% observed a single time. Sequencing was performed on CD8+ T cells sorted from blood, taken at week 0. These receptors all stem from a human donor with alopecia areata. Each CDR3 is given with its conserved first and last residue. The order of the fields is V gene, clone size, D gene, J gene, CDR3 DNA, CDR3 protein. The D gene is left open where the match is weak. Clone size is given for some rows only: seen once, a few or many times, or a class if the clone is expanded.

v_gene: TRBV9; abundance: NA; d_gene: TRBD1; j_gene: TRBJ2-2; CDR3nt: TGTGCCAGCAGCGGAGACAGGGTCACCGGGGAGCTGTTTTTT; CDR3aa: CASSGDRVTGELFF
v_gene: TRBV30; abundance: NA; d_gene: NA; j_gene: TRBJ1-1; CDR3nt: TGTGCCTGGGAGGCGAACACTGAAGCTTTCTTT; CDR3aa: CAWEANTEAFF
v_gene: TRBV29-1; abundance: once; d_gene: NA; j_gene: TRBJ2-7; CDR3nt: TGCAGCGTCCCAGGGGACGGGAATTCCTACGAGCAGTACTTC; CDR3aa: CSVPGDGNSYEQYF
v_gene: TRBV9; abundance: NA; d_gene: TRBD1; j_gene: TRBJ1-4; CDR3nt: TGTGCCAGCAGCGGATCCGGGACAGTTAATGAAAAACTGTTTTTT; CDR3aa: CASSGSGTVNEKLFF
v_gene: TRBV7-8; abundance: NA; d_gene: NA; j_gene: TRBJ1-2; CDR3nt: TGTGCCAGCAGCTTGGGCAACTATGGCTACACCTTC; CDR3aa: CASSLGNYGYTF
v_gene: TRBV29-1; abundance: few; d_gene: NA; j_gene: TRBJ2-3; CDR3nt: TGCAGCGTTGTCGGGGGTGGCCGGGGGTATTTT; CDR3aa: CSVVGGGRGYF
v_gene: TRBV2; abundance: NA; d_gene: NA; j_gene: TRBJ1-5; CDR3nt: TGTGCCAGCAGTGATTCCCTTAGGGGGGAGTCAGCGCCCCAGCATTTT; CDR3aa: CASSDSLRGESAPQHF
v_gene: TRBV20-1; abundance: NA; d_gene: NA; j_gene: TRBJ1-2; CDR3nt: TGCAGTGCAAGCGCAGGAGAAGGCTACACCTTC; CDR3aa: CSASAGEGYTF
v_gene: TRBV29-1; abundance: few; d_gene: TRBD2; j_gene: TRBJ2-1; CDR3nt: TGCAGCCTGACTAGCGCGGTCCGTGGGGATGAGCAGTTCTTC; CDR3aa: CSLTSAVRGDEQFF
v_gene: TRBV4-1; abundance: NA; d_gene: TRBD1; j_gene: TRBJ2-1; CDR3nt: TGCGCCAGCAGCCAAGAGCAGATCGGACAGGGAGGTTTTGGTGAGCAGTTCTTC; CDR3aa: CASSQEQIGQGGFGEQFF
v_gene: TRBV12-5; abundance: few; d_gene: NA; j_gene: TRBJ2-1; CDR3nt: TGTGCTAGTGGTTTGAGTGGGGGCTACAATGAGCAGTTCTTC; CDR3aa: CASGLSGGYNEQFF
v_gene: TRBV6-5; abundance: few; d_gene: TRBD1; j_gene: TRBJ1-6; CDR3nt: TGTGCCAGCGGGGCAGGGGGGTCACCCCTCCACTTT; CDR3aa: CASGAGGSPLHF
v_gene: TRBV19; abundance: NA; d_gene: NA; j_gene: TRBJ1-5; CDR3nt: TGTGCCAGTAGATCCCTCGACGGGTTTCGCAATCAGCCCCAGCATTTT; CDR3aa: CASRSLDGFRNQPQHF
v_gene: TRBV15; abundance: NA; d_gene: TRBD2; j_gene: TRBJ2-1; CDR3nt: TGTGCCACCAGCAGAGCGCTAGCGGGGGTTTCGTTCTTC; CDR3aa: CATSRALAGVSFF
v_gene: TRBV5-6; abundance: NA; d_gene: TRBD2; j_gene: TRBJ2-3; CDR3nt: TGTGCCAGCAGCTCGGGACTAGCGGGGATCACAGATACGCAGTATTTT; CDR3aa: CASSSGLAGITDTQYF
v_gene: TRBV18; abundance: NA; d_gene: NA; j_gene: TRBJ1-2; CDR3nt: TGTGCCAGCTCCCCCTCGTGGGGGGGGATTGACTATGGCTACACCTTC; CDR3aa: CASSPSWGGIDYGYTF
v_gene: TRBV9; abundance: few; d_gene: NA; j_gene: TRBJ1-6; CDR3nt: TGTGCCAGCAGCGCCACGGGGTATAATTCACCCCTCCACTTT; CDR3aa: CASSATGYNSPLHF
v_gene: TRBV27; abundance: NA; d_gene: TRBD1; j_gene: TRBJ2-4; CDR3nt: TGTGCCAGCAGCAGGGGGAACATTCAGTACTTC; CDR3aa: CASSRGNIQYF
v_gene: TRBV25-1; abundance: NA; d_gene: NA; j_gene: TRBJ1-1; CDR3nt: TGTGCCAGCGAGTCCCTGAACACTGAAGCTTTCTTT; CDR3aa: CASESLNTEAFF
v_gene: TRBV30; abundance: NA; d_gene: NA; j_gene: TRBJ1-1; CDR3nt: TGTGCCTGGACGGCCTTGTCTGAAGCTTTCTTT; CDR3aa: CAWTALSEAFF
v_gene: TRBV2; abundance: NA; d_gene: NA; j_gene: TRBJ2-7; CDR3nt: TGTGCCAGCTCCCAAAGTTACGAGCAGTACTTC; CDR3aa: CASSQSYEQYF
v_gene: TRBV6-5; abundance: NA; d_gene: NA; j_gene: TRBJ2-1; CDR3nt: TGTGCCAGCATCCCCTCCCGGGATGGAGAGCAGTTCTTC; CDR3aa: CASIPSRDGEQFF
v_gene: TRBV5-1; abundance: NA; d_gene: TRBD1; j_gene: TRBJ2-3; CDR3nt: TGCGCCAGCAGATTGGTGGGGGACAGACCCACAGATACGCAGTATTTT; CDR3aa: CASRLVGDRPTDTQYF
v_gene: TRBV19; abundance: NA; d_gene: NA; j_gene: TRBJ1-6; CDR3nt: TGTGCCAGTAGTCCCACAGGGCGGAATAATTCACCCCTCCACTTT; CDR3aa: CASSPTGRNNSPLHF
v_gene: TRBV5-6; abundance: NA; d_gene: TRBD1; j_gene: TRBJ2-7; CDR3nt: TGTGCCAGCAGCTTGGGAGGGACAGGGGGCTACGAGCAGTACTTC; CDR3aa: CASSLGGTGGYEQYF
v_gene: TRBV27; abundance: NA; d_gene: NA; j_gene: TRBJ2-5; CDR3nt: TGTGCCAGCAGTTTAGGGGGGCCGGTTGAGACCCAGTACTTC; CDR3aa: CASSLGGPVETQYF
v_gene: TRBV12-5; abundance: NA; d_gene: NA; j_gene: TRBJ1-5; CDR3nt: TGTGCTAGTGGCTCAAACAATCAGCCCCAGCATTTT; CDR3aa: CASGSNNQPQHF
v_gene: TRBV29-1; abundance: NA; d_gene: TRBD1; j_gene: TRBJ1-2; CDR3nt: TGCAGCGTTAGGGTGGACAGGGACTATGGCTACACCTTC; CDR3aa: CSVRVDRDYGYTF
v_gene: TRBV7-6; abundance: NA; d_gene: TRBD2; j_gene: TRBJ2-3; CDR3nt: TGTGCCAGCGGCGGGGGGGCCCGCACAGATACGCAGTATTTT; CDR3aa: CASGGGARTDTQYF
v_gene: TRBV30; abundance: NA; d_gene: NA; j_gene: TRBJ2-3; CDR3nt: TGTGCCTGGAGGGGACTTACACCCTACGCTACGTATACGGTACAGTATTTT; CDR3aa: CAWRGLTPYATYTVQYF
v_gene: TRBV19; abundance: NA; d_gene: NA; j_gene: TRBJ1-2; CDR3nt: TGTGCCAGTAGTATCAGCCAGCCTGGGGTTTGGGGCTACACCTTC; CDR3aa: CASSISQPGVWGYTF